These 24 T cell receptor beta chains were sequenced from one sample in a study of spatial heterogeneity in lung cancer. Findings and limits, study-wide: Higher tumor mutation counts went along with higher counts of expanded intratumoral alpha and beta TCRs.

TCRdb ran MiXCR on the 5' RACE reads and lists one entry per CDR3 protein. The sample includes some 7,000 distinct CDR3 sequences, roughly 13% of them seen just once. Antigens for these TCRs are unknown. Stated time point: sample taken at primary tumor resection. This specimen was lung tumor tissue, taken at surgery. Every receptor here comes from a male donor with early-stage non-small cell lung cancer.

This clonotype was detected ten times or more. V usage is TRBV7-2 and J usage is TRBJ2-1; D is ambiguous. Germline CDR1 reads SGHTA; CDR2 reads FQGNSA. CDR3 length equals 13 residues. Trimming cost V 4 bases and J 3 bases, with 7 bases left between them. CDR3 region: CASSSPNYNEQFF. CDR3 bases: TGTGCCAGCAGCTCCCCTAACTACAATGAGCAGTTCTTC.

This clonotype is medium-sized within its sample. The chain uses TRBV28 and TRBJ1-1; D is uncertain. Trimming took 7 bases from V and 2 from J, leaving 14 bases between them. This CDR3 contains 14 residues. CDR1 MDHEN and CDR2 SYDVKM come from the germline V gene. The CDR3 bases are TGTGCCAGCACCTTGGGCCGAGTAAACACTGAAGCTTTCTTT. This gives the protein CASTLGRVNTEAFF. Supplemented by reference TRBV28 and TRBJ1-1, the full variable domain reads DVKVTQSSRYLVKRTGEKVFLECVQDMDHENMFWYRQDPGLGLRLIYFSYDVKMKEKGDIPEGYSVSREKKERFSLILESASTNQTSMYLCASTLGRVNTEAFFGQGTRLTVV.

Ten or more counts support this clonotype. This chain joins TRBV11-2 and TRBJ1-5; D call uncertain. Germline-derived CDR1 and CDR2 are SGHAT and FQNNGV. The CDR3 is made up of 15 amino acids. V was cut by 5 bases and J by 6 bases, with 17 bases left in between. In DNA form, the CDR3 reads TGTGCCAGCAGCCGGTGGGAGGGCGAGGGTCAGCCCCAGCATTTT. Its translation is CASSRWEGEGQPQHF.

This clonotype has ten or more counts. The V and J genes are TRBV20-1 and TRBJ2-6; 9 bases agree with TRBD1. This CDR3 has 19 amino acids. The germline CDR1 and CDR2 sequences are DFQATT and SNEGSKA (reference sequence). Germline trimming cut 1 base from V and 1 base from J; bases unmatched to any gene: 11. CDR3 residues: CSARAPQGAKRSGANVLTF. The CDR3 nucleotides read TGCAGTGCTAGAGCCCCACAGGGGGCCAAAAGGTCTGGGGCCAACGTCCTGACTTTC.

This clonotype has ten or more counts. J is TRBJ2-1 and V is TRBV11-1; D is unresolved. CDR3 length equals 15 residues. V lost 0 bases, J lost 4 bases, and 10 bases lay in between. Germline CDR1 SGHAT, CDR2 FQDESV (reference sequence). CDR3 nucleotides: TGTGCCAGCAGCTTAGCCCAGAACGTATACAATGAGCAGTTCTTC. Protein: CASSLAQNVYNEQFF.

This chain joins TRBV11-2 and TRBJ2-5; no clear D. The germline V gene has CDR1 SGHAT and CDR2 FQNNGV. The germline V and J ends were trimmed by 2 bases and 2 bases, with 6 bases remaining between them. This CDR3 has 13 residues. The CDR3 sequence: CASSLWTQETQYF. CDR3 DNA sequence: TGTGCCAGCAGCTTATGGACGCAAGAGACCCAGTACTTC.

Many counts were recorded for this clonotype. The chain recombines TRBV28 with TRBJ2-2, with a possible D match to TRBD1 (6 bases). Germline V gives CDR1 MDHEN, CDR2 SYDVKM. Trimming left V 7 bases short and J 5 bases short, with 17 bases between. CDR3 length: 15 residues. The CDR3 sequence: CASMDTGSWTGELFF. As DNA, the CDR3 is TGTGCCAGCATGGACACAGGGAGCTGGACCGGGGAGCTGTTTTTT.

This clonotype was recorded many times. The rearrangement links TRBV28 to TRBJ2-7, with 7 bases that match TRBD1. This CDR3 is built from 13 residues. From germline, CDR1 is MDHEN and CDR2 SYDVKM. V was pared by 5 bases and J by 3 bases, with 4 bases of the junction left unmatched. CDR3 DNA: TGTGCCAGCAGTCCCGGACAGGACTACGAGCAGTACGTC. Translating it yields CASSPGQDYEQYV.

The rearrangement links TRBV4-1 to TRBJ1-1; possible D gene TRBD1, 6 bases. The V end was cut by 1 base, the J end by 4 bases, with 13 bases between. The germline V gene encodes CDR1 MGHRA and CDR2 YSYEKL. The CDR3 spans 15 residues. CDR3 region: CASSQASQGGTEAFF. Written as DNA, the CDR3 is TGCGCCAGCAGCCAAGCCTCACAGGGAGGCACTGAAGCTTTCTTT.

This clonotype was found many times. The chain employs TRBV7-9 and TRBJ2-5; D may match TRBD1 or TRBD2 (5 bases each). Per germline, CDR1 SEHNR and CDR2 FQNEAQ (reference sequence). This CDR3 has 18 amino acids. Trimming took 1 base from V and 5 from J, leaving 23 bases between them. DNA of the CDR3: TGTGCCAGCAGCTTAGGCTGGGCAAGCGGACATCCCGGGGAGACCCAGTACTTC. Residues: CASSLGWASGHPGETQYF.

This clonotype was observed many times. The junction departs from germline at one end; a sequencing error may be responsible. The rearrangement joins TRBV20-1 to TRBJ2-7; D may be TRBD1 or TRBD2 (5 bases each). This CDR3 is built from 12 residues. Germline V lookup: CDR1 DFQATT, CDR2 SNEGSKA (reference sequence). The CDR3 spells CSARGPPGTPHF. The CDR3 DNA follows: TGCAGTGCACGCGGACCCCCGGGGACCCCTCACTTC.

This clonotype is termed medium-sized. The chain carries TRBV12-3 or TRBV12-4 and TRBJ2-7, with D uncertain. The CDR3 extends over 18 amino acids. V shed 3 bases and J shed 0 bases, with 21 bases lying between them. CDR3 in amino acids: CASSFSGSWRKSSYEQYF. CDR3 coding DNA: TGTGCCAGCAGTTTCTCTGGGTCGTGGCGGAAGAGCTCCTACGAGCAGTACTTC.

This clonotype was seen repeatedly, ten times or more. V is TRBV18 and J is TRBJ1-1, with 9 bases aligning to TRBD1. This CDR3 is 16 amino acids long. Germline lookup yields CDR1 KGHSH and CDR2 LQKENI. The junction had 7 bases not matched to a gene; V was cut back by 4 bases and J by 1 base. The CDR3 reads CASSRAGTGPNTEAFF. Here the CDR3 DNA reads TGTGCCAGCTCACGAGCCGGGACAGGGCCGAACACTGAAGCTTTCTTT. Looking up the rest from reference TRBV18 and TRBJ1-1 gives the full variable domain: NAGVMQNPRHLVRRRGQEARLRCSPMKGHSHVYWYRQLPEEGLKFMVYLQKENIIDESGMPKERFSAEFPKEGPSILRIQQVVRGDSAAYFCASSRAGTGPNTEAFFGQGTRLTVV.

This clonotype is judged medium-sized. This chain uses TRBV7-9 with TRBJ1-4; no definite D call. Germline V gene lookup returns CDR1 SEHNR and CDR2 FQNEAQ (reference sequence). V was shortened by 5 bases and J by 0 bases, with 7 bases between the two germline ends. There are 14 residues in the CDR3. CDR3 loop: CASSNLATNEKLFF. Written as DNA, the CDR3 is TGTGCCAGCAGCAACCTTGCAACTAATGAAAAACTGTTTTTT.

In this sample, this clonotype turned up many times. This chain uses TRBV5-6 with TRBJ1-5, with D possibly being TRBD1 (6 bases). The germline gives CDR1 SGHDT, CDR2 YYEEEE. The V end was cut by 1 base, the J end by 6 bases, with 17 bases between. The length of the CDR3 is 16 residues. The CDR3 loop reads CASSLQTGGLGQPQHF. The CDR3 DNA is TGTGCCAGCAGCTTGCAGACAGGAGGATTGGGTCAGCCCCAGCATTTT.

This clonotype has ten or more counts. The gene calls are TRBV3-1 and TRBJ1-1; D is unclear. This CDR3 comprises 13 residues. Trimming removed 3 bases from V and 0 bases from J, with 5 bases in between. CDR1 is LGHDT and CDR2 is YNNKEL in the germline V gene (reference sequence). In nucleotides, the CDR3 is TGTGCCAGCAGCCAGATCATGAACACTGAAGCTTTCTTT. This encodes CASSQIMNTEAFF.

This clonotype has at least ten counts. The CDR3 DNA sequence: TGCAGTGCTAGGAGGGACGGTTCACCCCTCCACTTT. This codes for CSARRDGSPLHF. The V and J genes are TRBV20-1 and TRBJ1-6, with a possible D match to TRBD1 (5 bases). CDR3 length equals 12 residues. Deletions cut 3 bases from V and 9 bases from J, with 9 bases between. Germline V gives CDR1 DFQATT, CDR2 SNEGSKA (reference sequence).

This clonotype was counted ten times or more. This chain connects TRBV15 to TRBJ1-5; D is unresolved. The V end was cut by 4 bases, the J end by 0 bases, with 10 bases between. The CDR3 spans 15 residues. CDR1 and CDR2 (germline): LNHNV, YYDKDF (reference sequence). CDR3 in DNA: TGTGCCACCAGCACGACAAGATCTAGCAATCAGCCCCAGCATTTT. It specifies CATSTTRSSNQPQHF.

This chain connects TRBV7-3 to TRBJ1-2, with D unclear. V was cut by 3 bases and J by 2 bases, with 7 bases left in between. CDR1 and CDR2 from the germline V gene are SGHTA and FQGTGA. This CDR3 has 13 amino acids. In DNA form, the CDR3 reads TGTGCCAGCAGCTTTAACTCCAACTATGGCTACACCTTC. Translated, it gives CASSFNSNYGYTF.

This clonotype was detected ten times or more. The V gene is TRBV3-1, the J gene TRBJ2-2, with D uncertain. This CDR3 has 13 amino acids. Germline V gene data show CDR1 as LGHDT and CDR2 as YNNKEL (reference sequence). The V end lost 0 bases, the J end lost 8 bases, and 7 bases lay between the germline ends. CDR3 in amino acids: CASSQDLTGELFF. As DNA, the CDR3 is TGTGCCAGCAGCCAAGATCTAACGGGGGAGCTGTTTTTT.

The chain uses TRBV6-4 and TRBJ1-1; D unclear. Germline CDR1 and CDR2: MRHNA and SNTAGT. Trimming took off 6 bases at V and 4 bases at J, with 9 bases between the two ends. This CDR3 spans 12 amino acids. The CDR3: CASRMTGTEAFF. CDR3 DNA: TGTGCCAGCAGGATGACGGGCACTGAAGCTTTCTTT.

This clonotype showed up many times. This chain's CDR3 is CASSLDFAGAAFF. For the CDR3, the DNA is TGTGCCAGCAGCTTAGATTTTGCAGGGGCGGCTTTCTTT. V is TRBV11-3 and J is TRBJ1-1; TRBD1 might be the D (6 bases). The CDR3 is made up of 13 amino acids. Trimming removed 0 bases from V and 11 bases from J, with 13 bases in between. Germline V gene data show CDR1 as SGHNT and CDR2 as YENEEA.

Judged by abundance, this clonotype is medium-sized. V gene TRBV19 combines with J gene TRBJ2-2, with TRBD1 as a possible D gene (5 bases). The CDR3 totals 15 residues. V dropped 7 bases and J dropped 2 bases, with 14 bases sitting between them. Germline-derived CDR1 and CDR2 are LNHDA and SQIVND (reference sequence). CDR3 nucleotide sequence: TGTGCCAGTATCGGCAGGGAAGTCAACACCGGGGAGCTGTTTTTT. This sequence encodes CASIGREVNTGELFF.

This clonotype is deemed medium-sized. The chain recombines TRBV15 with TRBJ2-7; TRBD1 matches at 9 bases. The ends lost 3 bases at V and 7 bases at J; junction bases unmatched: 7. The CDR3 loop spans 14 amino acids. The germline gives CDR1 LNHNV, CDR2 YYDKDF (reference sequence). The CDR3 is CATSRDRGVGEQYV. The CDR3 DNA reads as TGTGCCACCAGCAGGGACAGGGGAGTGGGAGAGCAGTACGTC.